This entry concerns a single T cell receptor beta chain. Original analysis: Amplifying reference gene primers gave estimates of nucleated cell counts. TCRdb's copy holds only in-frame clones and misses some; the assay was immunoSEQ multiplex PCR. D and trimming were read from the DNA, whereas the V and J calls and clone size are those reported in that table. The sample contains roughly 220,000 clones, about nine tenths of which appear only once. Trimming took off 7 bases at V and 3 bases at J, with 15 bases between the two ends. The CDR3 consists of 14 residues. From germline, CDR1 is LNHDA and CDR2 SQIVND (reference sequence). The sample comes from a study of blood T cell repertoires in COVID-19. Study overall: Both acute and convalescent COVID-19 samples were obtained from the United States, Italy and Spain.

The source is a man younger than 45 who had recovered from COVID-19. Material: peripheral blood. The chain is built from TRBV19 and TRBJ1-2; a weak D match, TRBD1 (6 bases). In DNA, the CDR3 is TGTGCCAGTATCTCGACAGGTGGGCACTATGGCTACACCTTC. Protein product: CASISTGGHYGYTF.